Following are 2 T cell receptor beta chains from one sample sequenced in a study of blood T cell repertoires in COVID-19. Generated by immunoSEQ multiplex PCR, the TCRdb table keeps only in-frame clones and is missing some. This sample has approximately 240,000 clones, with approximately 83% found just once. Source material: peripheral blood. The receptors derive from a woman in her 30s who had recovered from COVID-19.

This chain links TRBV15 with TRBJ1-2, with a possible D match to TRBD1 (5 bases). Germline CDR1 LNHNV, CDR2 YYDKDF (reference sequence). V was trimmed by 0 bases and J by 5 bases, leaving 13 bases between them. The CDR3 spans 15 residues. The CDR3 loop reads CATSRDRGRQYGYTF. The CDR3 DNA sequence: TGTGCCACCAGCAGAGATAGGGGCCGACAGTATGGCTACACCTTC.

CDR3 sequence reads: CASSLSYSAYNEQFF. CDR3 in DNA: TGTGCCAGCAGCTTATCATACTCTGCCTACAATGAGCAGTTCTTC. The rearrangement uses TRBV13 and TRBJ2-1; D not certain. CDR1 and CDR2 from the germline V gene are PRHDT and FYEKMQ (reference sequence). CDR3 size: 15 residues. Trimming cost V 2 bases and J 2 bases, with 10 bases left between them.